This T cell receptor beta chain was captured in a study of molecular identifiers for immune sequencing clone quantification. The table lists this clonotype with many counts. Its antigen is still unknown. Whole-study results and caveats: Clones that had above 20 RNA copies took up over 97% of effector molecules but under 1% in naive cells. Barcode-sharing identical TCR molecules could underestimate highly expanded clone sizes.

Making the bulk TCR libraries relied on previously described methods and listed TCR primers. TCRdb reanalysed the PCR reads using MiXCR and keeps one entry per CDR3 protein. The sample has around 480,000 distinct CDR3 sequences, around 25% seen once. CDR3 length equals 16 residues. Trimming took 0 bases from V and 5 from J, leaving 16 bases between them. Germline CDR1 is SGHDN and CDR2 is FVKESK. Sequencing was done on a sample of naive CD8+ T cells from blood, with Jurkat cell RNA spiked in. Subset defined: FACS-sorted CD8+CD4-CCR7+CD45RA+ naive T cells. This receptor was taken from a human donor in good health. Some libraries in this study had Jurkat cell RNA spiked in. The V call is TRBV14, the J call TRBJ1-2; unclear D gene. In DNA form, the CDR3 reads TGTGCCAGCAGCCAAGATGGGATGAACCTTTCGTATGGCTACACCTTC. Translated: CASSQDGMNLSYGYTF.